A selection of T cell receptor beta chains follows, all from one sample in a study of T cells after yellow fever vaccination. From the 5' RACE reads, TCRdb called clonotypes with MiXCR, one entry per CDR3 protein. The data show about 160,000 distinct CDR3 sequences, with approximately 6.8% seen just once and roughly 2.5% held by the top ten. Sample: CD4+ T cells sorted from PBMCs, taken about 5 days after the first yellow fever vaccination. These receptors came from a man younger than 35 who received the YFV17D yellow fever vaccine. Both conserved end residues are part of each CDR3.

V gene: TRBV7-9
CDR3 protein: CASSLGLAGAETQYF

V gene: TRBV6-1
CDR3 protein: CASIRQPRTITYEQYF

V gene: TRBV7-2
CDR3 protein: CASTSRDRNNEQFF

V gene: TRBV7-6
CDR3 protein: CASSLQTGRQETQYF

V gene: TRBV19
CDR3 protein: CASSIVPGYTEAFF

V gene: TRBV3-1
CDR3 protein: CASSPTRTGAFDYGYTF

V gene: TRBV7-9
CDR3 protein: CASSFDRAGSNVLTF

V gene: TRBV20-1
CDR3 protein: CSAREAFTYNEQFF

V gene: TRBV11-2
CDR3 protein: CASSLVGRDETQYF

V gene: TRBV7-7
CDR3 protein: CASSLGVAGRWADTQYF

V gene: TRBV20-1
CDR3 protein: CSANLAWAGEETQYF

V gene: TRBV5-6
CDR3 protein: CASSLVSELGVYGYTF

V gene: TRBV15
CDR3 protein: CATSRAFRGRYEQYF

V gene: TRBV5-1
CDR3 protein: CASSFGQEVDIQYF